This entry lists 15 T cell receptor beta chains sequenced from one sample in a study of regulatory T cells in long-lasting Graves disease. Arm-PCR with iRepertoire HTBI primers amplified the CDR3 regions for these TCR beta libraries. TCRdb analysed the multiplex PCR reads with MiXCR anew, one entry per CDR3 protein. This table holds some 330,000 distinct CDR3 sequences, about an eighth found once. Specified time point: newly diagnosed GD, antithyroid drugs for less than 3 months. After RNA was extracted from PBMCs, the TCR library was made from it. In addition, the sample was reused for a study of T cells in Graves' hyperthyroidism and ophthalmopathy.

This material consisted of peripheral blood mononuclear cells (PBMCs), taken at new diagnosis, from a patient treated with antithyroid drugs. These receptors came from a woman aged 18-29 years with Graves disease.

This clonotype was picked up many times. The chain employs TRBV28 and TRBJ2-4; D is undetermined. CDR3 length equals 12 residues. V lost 3 bases to trimming and J lost 9 bases, with 9 bases between them. The V gene's germline CDR1 is MDHEN and CDR2 SYDVKM. Here the CDR3 DNA reads TGTGCCAGCAGTTTTTTTGGTACCATTCAGTACTTC. It yields the protein CASSFFGTIQYF.

Many counts were recorded for this clonotype. The rearrangement joins TRBV19 to TRBJ1-1; 9 nucleotides align to TRBD1. V was pared by 1 base and J by 0 bases, with 3 bases of the junction left unmatched. CDR3 length: 16 residues. Germline V gene sequence: CDR1 LNHDA, CDR2 SQIVND (reference sequence). CDR3 amino acids: CASSIGRDRVNTEAFF. CDR3 nucleotides: TGTGCCAGTAGTATAGGCCGGGACAGGGTGAACACTGAAGCTTTCTTT.

This clonotype was observed once. The gene calls are TRBV9 and TRBJ1-4; D unclear. V was shortened by 2 bases and J by 8 bases, with 16 bases between the two germline ends. Germline loops: CDR1 SGDLS, CDR2 YYNGEE. CDR3 length: 15 residues. Here the CDR3 reads CASSVKPGEDEKLFF. CDR3 DNA sequence: TGTGCCAGCAGCGTCAAGCCTGGGGAGGACGAAAAACTGTTTTTT. The full variable domain, in which reference TRBV9 and TRBJ1-4 provide the parts outside the CDR3, is DSGVTQTPKHLITATGQRVTLRCSPRSGDLSVYWYQQSLDQGLQFLIQYYNGEERAKGNILERFSAQQFPDLHSELNLSSLELGDSALYFCASSVKPGEDEKLFFGSGTQLSVL.

This clonotype was detected only a few times. The chain combines TRBV12-3 or TRBV12-4 with TRBJ1-5; D unresolved. V was trimmed by 1 base and J by 5 bases, leaving 9 bases between them. The CDR3 is 14 residues long. CDR3 loop: CASSLESWDQPQHF. The CDR3 DNA reads TGTGCCAGCAGTTTAGAGTCTTGGGATCAGCCCCAGCATTTT.

This clonotype showed up many times. The rearrangement links TRBV5-5 to TRBJ1-1; D possibly corresponds to TRBD1 (5 bases). Germline CDR1 SGHKS, CDR2 YYEKEE (reference sequence). Trimming removed 4 bases from V and 1 base from J, with 14 bases in between. This CDR3 spans 15 amino acids. The DNA for the CDR3 is TGTGCCAGCAGCAATCGACATCAGGGGAACACTGAAGCTTTCTTT. Residues: CASSNRHQGNTEAFF.

This clonotype was seen repeatedly, ten times or more. The chain joins TRBV27 to TRBJ1-6, with no clear D. Germline lookup yields CDR1 MNHEY and CDR2 SMNVEV (reference sequence). Trimming removed 2 bases from V and 4 bases from J, with 15 bases in between. The CDR3 extends over 17 amino acids. CDR3 nucleotides: TGTGCCAGCAGTTTAATTGGCTTCTGGTGGTATAATTCACCCCTCCACTTT. It specifies CASSLIGFWWYNSPLHF.

This clonotype came up many times. The J gene is TRBJ2-7, the V gene TRBV5-1, with TRBD1 identical over 9 bases. This CDR3 has 15 amino acids. Looked up from germline, CDR1 is SGHRS and CDR2 is YFSETQ. J was trimmed by 4 bases and V by 2 bases; bases with no gene match: 7. CDR3 residues: CASSLYRGRTYEQYF. DNA for the CDR3: TGCGCCAGCAGCTTATACAGGGGGCGCACGTACGAGCAGTACTTC.

A few counts support this clonotype. The V gene is TRBV6-1, the J gene TRBJ1-2; D may be TRBD1 (5 bases). Germline V gene sequence: CDR1 MNHNS, CDR2 SASEGT. This CDR3 has 16 amino acids. Trimming stripped 5 bases from V and 4 bases from J, with 20 bases between. The CDR3 DNA sequence: TGTGCCAGCAGTCCCCTCTTTGGGGACGGCCTCTATGGCTACACCTTC. This encodes CASSPLFGDGLYGYTF.

This clonotype has a count of ten or more. The genes are TRBV28 and TRBJ2-1; weak D call: TRBD1 (5 bases). This CDR3 comprises 15 residues. Germline V gene lookup returns CDR1 MDHEN and CDR2 SYDVKM. V was shortened by 6 bases and J by 4 bases, with 16 bases between the two germline ends. The CDR3 DNA reads as TGTGCCAGCAGAAACCTAGGGGCCGGGTACAATGAGCAGTTCTTC. It specifies CASRNLGAGYNEQFF.

This clonotype has more than one count but fewer than ten. J is TRBJ2-3 and V is TRBV20-1, with TRBD1 matching 9 bases. The germline V gene encodes CDR1 DFQATT and CDR2 SNEGSKA (reference sequence). This CDR3 has 16 amino acids. After removal of 0 bases from V and 7 bases from J, the junction contained 11 bases not matched to a gene. Here the CDR3 reads CSARDWDRELRNTQYF. The DNA of the CDR3 is TGCAGTGCTAGAGACTGGGACAGGGAGCTTCGGAATACGCAGTATTTT.

This clonotype was counted many times. V usage is TRBV6-2 or TRBV6-3 and J usage is TRBJ2-1, with D perhaps matching TRBD2 (5 bases). V gave up 2 bases and J gave up 7 bases, with 15 bases separating them. CDR1 and CDR2 from the germline V gene are MNHEY and SVGEGT. This CDR3 has 15 amino acids. The chain's CDR3 is CASSYNGLQLNEQFF. The CDR3 coding sequence is TGTGCCAGCAGTTACAACGGACTCCAACTGAATGAGCAGTTCTTC.

This clonotype was recorded a few times. V usage is TRBV6-1 and J usage is TRBJ2-2; D possibly corresponds to TRBD1 (6 bases). CDR1 is MNHNS, CDR2 SASEGT, per germline. The CDR3 is 15 amino acids. Between the trimmed V and J ends, which lost 8 bases and 1 base, there was a span of 14 bases. The CDR3, as DNA: TGTGCCAGCCGGCGGACAGATAAGAACACCGGGGAGCTGTTTTTT. Protein: CASRRTDKNTGELFF.

This clonotype was recorded many times. V and J are TRBV20-1 and TRBJ2-1; D gene ambiguous. Trimming left V 3 bases short and J 2 bases short, with 11 bases between. This CDR3 comprises 14 residues. The V gene's germline CDR1 is DFQATT and CDR2 SNEGSKA (reference sequence). The CDR3, as DNA: TGCAGTGCTAGTTGGCCCTGGCCCTACAATGAGCAGTTCTTC. It codes for CSASWPWPYNEQFF.

For this clonotype: This clone may be a read error of a much larger clone one base away. The conserved final phenylalanine or tryptophan is absent from the CDR3, which likely points to a read error. The V call is TRBV29-1, the J call TRBJ2-5, with a tentative D call TRBD2 (6 bases). There are 14 residues in the CDR3. Looked up from germline, CDR1 is SQVTM and CDR2 is ANQGSEA. Trimming removed 5 bases at V and 5 bases at J, with 18 bases between. Written as DNA, the CDR3 is TGCAGCGTTCAGGGAGCCCGGGGGTTGGAGACCCAGTACTAC. Encoded protein: CSVQGARGLETQYY.

This clonotype was observed many times. The chain uses TRBV29-1 and TRBJ2-5, with 9 bases aligning to TRBD1. CDR3 size: 13 residues. Losses at the gene ends were 7 bases for V and 5 bases for J; bases not matched to a gene: 8. The germline gives CDR1 SQVTM, CDR2 ANQGSEA. This CDR3 reads CSGRTGAAETQYF. CDR3 DNA sequence: TGCAGCGGTCGGACAGGGGCTGCGGAGACCCAGTACTTC.